This T cell receptor (beta chain) was retrieved from a study of blood T cell repertoires in COVID-19. The wider study: Both acute and convalescent COVID-19 samples were obtained from the United States, Italy and Spain.

How the authors handled the data: Estimated nucleated cell counts came from reference gene primer amplification. Assay used: immunoSEQ multiplex PCR; TCRdb lists only in-frame clones, some missing. Clonal size and the V and J genes are those of that table, whereas D and trimming came from the DNA. This table holds roughly 200,000 clones, more than 70% found once. Per germline, CDR1 SGHNT and CDR2 YYREEE (reference sequence). CDR3 length: 15 amino acids. The V segment lost 2 bases and the J segment 2 bases; nucleotides outside the gene matches: 5. The sequenced material came from peripheral blood. The chain carries TRBV5-4 and TRBJ2-7, with 9 bases matching TRBD1. This TCR came from a woman of 80 years or more with active or convalescent COVID-19. The CDR3 nucleotides are TGTGCCAGCAGCTTACAGGGGGCGATACCCTACGAGCAGTACTTC. Translating it yields CASSLQGAIPYEQYF.